This T cell receptor beta chain was captured in a study of shared clonotypes between healthy human individuals. Study-level information: A couple of women and a few men aged 18 to 49 served as donors. Notes on the study in general: When naive CD4 clonotypes were compared across a handful of donors, 4% to 6.5% were shared. The authors expected sequencing depth to affect clonotype sharing among donors.

The method was immunoSEQ multiplex PCR; TCRdb's version includes in-frame clones alone and lacks a portion of them. The data show nearly 750,000 clones, over 55% seen once. With respect to this clone: The antigen is unknown.

This receptor was taken from a woman in her thirties in good health. Sequenced: memory CD4+ T cells sorted from blood. Noted subset: CD45RA-negative fraction.

The CDR3 DNA reads TGCGCCAGCAGCTTGGGAGGACTAGCGTCGAACACCGGGGAGCTGTTTTTT. As protein: CASSLGGLASNTGELFF. The gene calls are TRBV5-1 and TRBJ2-2, with TRBD2 identical over 9 bases. Losses at the gene ends were 0 bases for V and 0 bases for J; bases not matched to a gene: 3. Germline CDR1 and CDR2: SGHRS and YFSETQ. The CDR3 is made up of 17 amino acids.